A selection of T cell receptor beta chains follows, all from one sample in a study of CD8+ T cells in alopecia areata. Only in-frame clones appear in the TCRdb table, and some are missing; sequencing was by immunoSEQ multiplex PCR. The sample has roughly 92,000 clones, over 70% seen once. Source: CD8+ T cells sorted from blood, taken at week 44, from a patient treated with tofacitinib. Receptors were obtained from a human donor with alopecia areata. CDR3s include the opening cysteine and the closing phenylalanine or tryptophan. The D gene is left open where the match is weak. The size of a clone is reported for some rows only, either as once, few or many, or as a class for expanded clones.

>TRBV2|few|TRBJ2-7|.
TGTGCCACCGCAGGAGAGATGAGCTCCTACGAGCAGTACTTC
CATAGEMSSYEQYF
>TRBV27|.|TRBJ2-1|TRBD1
TGTGCCAGCAGTTTATTTGACAGGGGCAATGAGCAGTTCTTC
CASSLFDRGNEQFF
>TRBV4-3|once|TRBJ2-3|TRBD2
TGCGCCAGCAGCCAAGATCGGAGCGGGGGGGCTTCAGATACGCAGTATTTT
CASSQDRSGGASDTQYF
>TRBV7-9|few|TRBJ2-3|.
TGTGCCAGCAGCCCCCCCGCCGGAGATACGCAGTATTTT
CASSPPAGDTQYF
>TRBV29-1|.|TRBJ1-2|.
TGCAGCGTCGTTATACAGGGTGGCTACACCTTC
CSVVIQGGYTF
>TRBV29-1|.|TRBJ1-2|TRBD1
TGCAGCGAAAGGACAGGGAAAGGCTACACCTTC
CSERTGKGYTF
>TRBV5-1|.|TRBJ1-1|.
TGCGCCAGCAGCCCGACAACAAACACTGAAGCTTTCTTT
CASSPTTNTEAFF
>TRBV19|.|TRBJ1-5|.
TGTGCCAGTAAGGTGCGGGGACTCCCCCAGCATTTT
CASKVRGLPQHF
>TRBV5-1|.|TRBJ2-1|TRBD1
TGCGCCAGCATGAGGCAGGGGGCGTACAATGAGCAGTTCTTC
CASMRQGAYNEQFF
>TRBV15|.|TRBJ2-3|TRBD2
TGTGCCACCAGCAGAGGCCCCGGGGGGGCTCAAGATACGCAGTATTTT
CATSRGPGGAQDTQYF
>TRBV7-3|.|TRBJ1-1|.
TGTGCCAGCAGCTTAAGATCGAACACTGAAGCTTTCTTT
CASSLRSNTEAFF
>TRBV4-3|few|TRBJ1-1|.
TGCGCCAGCAGCCAAGAGGGCAGGGAGAACACTGAAGCTTTCTTT
CASSQEGRENTEAFF
>TRBV19|.|TRBJ1-1|TRBD1
TGTGCCAGTAGTATCCAACAGGGGGCGAACACTGAAGCTTTCTTT
CASSIQQGANTEAFF
>TRBV4-3|.|TRBJ2-1|TRBD2
TGCGCCAGCAGCCAAGATGGGCTAGCGGGGAAACCGAGCTCCTACAATGAGCAGTTCTTC
CASSQDGLAGKPSSYNEQFF
>TRBV7-9|few|TRBJ2-2|TRBD1
TGTGCCAGCAGAGACAGGGCCGGCGGGGAGCTGTTTTTT
CASRDRAGGELFF